Below are 5 T cell receptor beta chains sequenced from a single sample in a study of human T cells and chemical hapten exposure. Time point meaning: patch test 3, about 24 weeks after DPC sensitization. Treatment indicated: therapeutic diphenylcyclopropenone sensitization with weekly scalp DPC. TCRdb re-analysed the RACE reads in MiXCR, keeping a single row per CDR3 protein. The sample lists about 71,000 distinct CDR3 sequences, approximately 12% occurring once. Sequencing was performed on whole blood, taken in connection with sensitization to the hapten diphenylcyclopropenone (DPC). All receptors derive from a woman in her fifties or sixties with alopecia areata. Some clones in this sample may be carry-over from other donors' samples.

CDR3 bases: TGTGCCAGCAGCTTAGTCCCACAGGGGGCGACCGGCTACACCTTC. Translated, it gives CASSLVPQGATGYTF. This sequence joins TRBV7-2 and TRBJ1-2; 9 positions match TRBD1. Looked up from germline, CDR1 is SGHTA and CDR2 is FQGNSA. The CDR3 loop spans 15 amino acids. The J segment lost 8 bases and the V segment lost 1 base, leaving 8 bases of the junction unmatched.

This clonotype was picked up a small number of times. The chain recombines TRBV6-5 with TRBJ1-5; 7 bases map to TRBD1. The CDR3 has 14 amino acids. V shed 5 bases, J shed 6 bases, and the junction held 7 bases outside the gene matches. Germline loops: CDR1 MNHEY, CDR2 SVGAGI. DNA for the CDR3: TGTGCCAGCAGTCTTGACAGGGATATTCAGCCCCAGCATTTT. It is translated as CASSLDRDIQPQHF.

The J gene is TRBJ1-1, the V gene TRBV11-2; tentatively, D is TRBD1 (6 bases). V shed 2 bases and J shed 3 bases, with 16 bases lying between them. The V gene's germline CDR1 is SGHAT and CDR2 FQNNGV. This CDR3 contains 16 residues. Here the CDR3 reads CASSLRGGSGHTEAFF. As DNA, the CDR3 is TGTGCCAGCAGCTTACGAGGGGGTAGTGGCCACACTGAAGCTTTCTTT. The variable domain in full, with the rest retrieved from reference TRBV11-2 and TRBJ1-1, is EAGVAQSPRYKIIEKRQSVAFWCNPISGHATLYWYQQILGQGPKLLIQFQNNGVVDDSQLPKDRFSAERLKGVDSTLKIQPAKLEDSAVYLCASSLRGGSGHTEAFFGQGTRLTVV.

V is TRBV5-1 and J is TRBJ1-1, with a tentative D call TRBD1 (5 bases). Per germline, CDR1 SGHRS and CDR2 YFSETQ. The CDR3 consists of 14 residues. Trimming cost V 3 bases and J 5 bases, with 14 bases left between them. In DNA form, the CDR3 reads TGCGCCAGCAGCTCCGCCGGGGAGGGGACTGAAGCTTTCTTT. This codes for CASSSAGEGTEAFF.

The chain employs TRBV19 and TRBJ1-4, with D possibly being TRBD1 (5 bases). Trimming left V 5 bases short and J 5 bases short, with 12 bases between. The CDR3 contains 14 residues. Germline V lookup: CDR1 LNHDA, CDR2 SQIVND (reference sequence). CDR3 loop: CASSPGTANEKLFF. The DNA for the CDR3 is TGTGCCAGTAGTCCGGGGACCGCGAATGAAAAACTGTTTTTT.